Following are 18 T cell receptor beta chains from one sample sequenced in a study of blood T cell repertoires in COVID-19. Generated by immunoSEQ multiplex PCR, the TCRdb table keeps only in-frame clones and is missing some. The data show 350,000 to 400,000 clones, around 87% seen once. The source material was PBMCs or T cells enriched from blood (not recorded which). The source of these receptors is a woman between 25 and 40 years old with acute COVID-19.

This clone was seen only once. The chain carries TRBV21-1 and TRBJ2-3; TRBD2 reflects the table's D call only, with no check against the DNA. TRBV21-1 is assigned pseudogene status. CDR3 length: 19 amino acids. This chain's CDR3 is CARVYPPQLTSGCTDTQYF. Written as DNA, the CDR3 is TGTGCCAGAGTCTACCCCCCCCAATTGACTAGCGGCTGCACAGATACGCAGTATTTT.

This chain links TRBV5-6 with TRBJ1-1, with 8 bases identical to TRBD1. Germline assignment: CDR1 SGHDT and CDR2 YYEEEE. The CDR3 has 16 residues. Trimming removed 2 bases from V and 3 bases from J; junction bases left unmatched: 9. The CDR3 DNA reads as TGTGCCAGCAGCTTCCAGGGGGCGCTTGGGGACACTGAAGCTTTCTTT. Translated, it gives CASSFQGALGDTEAFF. Looking up the rest from reference TRBV5-6 and TRBJ1-1 gives the full variable domain: DAGVTQSPTHLIKTRGQQVTLRCSPKSGHDTVSWYQQALGQGPQFIFQYYEEEERQRGNFPDRFSGHQFPNYSSELNVNALLLGDSALYLCASSFQGALGDTEAFFGQGTRLTVV.

The CDR3 here is CASRLMSGGALLNTEAFF. DNA for the CDR3: TGTGCCAGCAGATTAATGTCGGGAGGGGCACTCTTGAACACTGAAGCTTTCTTT. V usage is TRBV28 and J usage is TRBJ1-1; maybe TRBD1 (5 bases). The CDR3 contains 18 residues. Trimming took 6 bases from V and 0 from J, leaving 23 bases between them. Germline CDR1 is MDHEN and CDR2 is SYDVKM.

This clone has more than one count but fewer than ten. V and J are TRBV7-9 and TRBJ1-5; D gene unclear. Germline CDR1 and CDR2: SEHNR and FQNEAQ (reference sequence). V was shortened by 2 bases and J by 3 bases, with 2 bases between the two germline ends. The CDR3 loop spans 12 amino acids. The CDR3 sequence is CASSLLNQPQHF. The DNA of the CDR3 is TGTGCCAGCAGCTTACTCAATCAGCCCCAGCATTTT.

Note on this clone: The junction does not match germline at one end; this may be a read error. This chain joins TRBV5-1 and TRBJ2-7; no clear D. Germline CDR1 reads SGHRS; CDR2 reads YFSETQ. The CDR3 is made up of 13 amino acids. CDR3 sequence: CASSLGGSFEQYF. For the CDR3, the DNA is TGCGCCAGCAGCTTGGGCGGATCCTTCGAGCAGTACTTC.

The genes are TRBV6-5 and TRBJ1-4, with D hard to call. In germline, CDR1 is MNHEY, CDR2 SVGAGI. The CDR3 runs to 15 residues. The V and J ends lost 6 bases and 4 bases respectively, with 15 bases between them. CDR3 protein: CASRLPGDYNEKLFF. The CDR3 DNA sequence: TGTGCCAGCAGACTCCCGGGAGATTATAATGAAAAACTGTTTTTT.

The genes are TRBV24-1 and TRBJ2-2; D possibly corresponds to TRBD2 (6 bases). Germline CDR1 is KGHDR and CDR2 is SFDVKD. CDR3 length: 18 residues. V shed 5 bases and J shed 5 bases, with 23 bases lying between them. The CDR3 spells CATSGEYRAGRDTGELFF. The CDR3 DNA reads TGTGCCACCAGTGGAGAATATAGGGCGGGGCGTGATACCGGGGAGCTGTTTTTT.

This clone showed up just a few times. V usage is TRBV4-1 and J usage is TRBJ1-4; 7 nucleotides line up with TRBD1. Germline V CDR1 and CDR2: MGHRA, YSYEKL. Trimming removed 1 base from V and 6 bases from J; junction bases left unmatched: 5. The CDR3 spans 15 residues. CDR3 bases: TGCGCCAGCAGCCAAGCGCGACAGGGAGATGAAAAACTGTTTTTT. Translation gives CASSQARQGDEKLFF.

The J gene is TRBJ2-7, the V gene TRBV30; D gene ambiguous. In germline, CDR1 is GTSNPN, CDR2 SVGIG (reference sequence). V was pared by 0 bases and J by 2 bases, with 14 bases between. The CDR3 length is 15 residues. CDR3 protein: CAWSVPVTLAYEQYF. The CDR3, as DNA: TGTGCCTGGAGTGTACCCGTCACTTTGGCCTACGAGCAGTACTTC.

This sequence joins TRBV4-1 and TRBJ1-2; the D gene is possibly TRBD1 (5 bases). Germline V gives CDR1 MGHRA, CDR2 YSYEKL. This CDR3 comprises 16 residues. The V gene lost 0 bases and the J gene lost 8 bases, with 19 bases spanning the gap. CDR3 loop: CASSQEGGHIIRGYTF. In DNA form, the CDR3 reads TGCGCCAGCAGCCAAGAAGGTGGACACATAATTAGAGGCTACACCTTC.

V is TRBV5-1 and J is TRBJ2-3; D not certain. Trimming pared 1 base from V and 6 bases from J, leaving 9 bases between. The germline gives CDR1 SGHRS, CDR2 YFSETQ. The CDR3 loop spans 13 amino acids. The DNA for the CDR3 is TGCGCCAGCAGCTTGTTCGAGTCCGATACGCAGTATTTT. It translates to CASSLFESDTQYF.

This chain links TRBV20-1 with TRBJ1-4; D unresolved. CDR1 DFQATT and CDR2 SNEGSKA come from the germline V gene (reference sequence). Trimming removed 3 bases from V and 7 bases from J, with 6 bases in between. The CDR3 extends over 11 amino acids. The CDR3 loop reads CSASSGEKLFF. The CDR3, as DNA: TGCAGTGCTAGTTCCGGTGAAAAACTGTTTTTT.

The V call is TRBV12-3 or TRBV12-4, the J call TRBJ2-1; unclear D gene. The CDR3 runs 13 residues. Trimming removed 3 bases from V and 3 bases from J, with 6 bases in between. CDR3: CASSLLVYNEQFF. In DNA form, the CDR3 reads TGTGCCAGCAGTTTGTTAGTCTACAATGAGCAGTTCTTC.

This clone was seen once. This sequence joins TRBV29-1 and TRBJ2-3; TRBD2 agrees at 9 bases. Germline V CDR1 and CDR2: SQVTM, ANQGSEA. V shed 3 bases, J shed 11 bases, and the junction held 12 bases outside the gene matches. The CDR3 is made up of 14 amino acids. For the CDR3, the DNA is TGCAGCGTTGACGTTATAGCGGGGGCCCCTGTGCAGTATTTT. This translates into CSVDVIAGAPVQYF.

V gene TRBV2 combines with J gene TRBJ1-1, with 7 positions matching TRBD1. CDR3 length: 15 amino acids. Germline V CDR1 and CDR2: SNHLY, FYNNEI. J gave up 1 base and V 4 bases, and 6 bases lay outside the gene matches. CDR3 sequence reads: CASSARTGENTEAFF. The CDR3 DNA reads as TGTGCCAGCAGTGCCAGGACAGGAGAGAACACTGAAGCTTTCTTT.

This chain connects TRBV2 to TRBJ1-1; the match to TRBD1 covers 7 bases. The germline CDR1 and CDR2 sequences are SNHLY and FYNNEI. J was trimmed by 3 bases and V by 8 bases; bases with no gene match: 6. CDR3 length: 13 residues. The CDR3 DNA reads TGTGCCAGCTATCCCAGGGGGGACACTGAAGCTTTCTTT. Translation gives CASYPRGDTEAFF.

The chain links TRBV5-1 to TRBJ2-3; D possibly corresponds to TRBD2 (6 bases). The V end lost 2 bases, the J end lost 3 bases, and 16 bases lay between the germline ends. Germline V lookup: CDR1 SGHRS, CDR2 YFSETQ. CDR3 length: 16 residues. CDR3 protein: CASSFRSMGGTDTQYF. The CDR3 DNA sequence: TGCGCCAGCAGCTTTCGGTCAATGGGGGGAACAGATACGCAGTATTTT.

V and J are TRBV3-1 (or the pseudogene TRBV3-2) and TRBJ1-2, with 10 positions matching TRBD1. The CDR3 spans 13 residues. The trim removed 2 bases at V and 7 bases at J, leaving 1 base unmatched. Germline CDR1 and CDR2: LGHDT and YNNKEL (reference sequence). CDR3 nucleotide sequence: TGTGCCAGCAGCCAAAGGACAGGGGGTGGCTACACCTTC. Translation gives CASSQRTGGGYTF.